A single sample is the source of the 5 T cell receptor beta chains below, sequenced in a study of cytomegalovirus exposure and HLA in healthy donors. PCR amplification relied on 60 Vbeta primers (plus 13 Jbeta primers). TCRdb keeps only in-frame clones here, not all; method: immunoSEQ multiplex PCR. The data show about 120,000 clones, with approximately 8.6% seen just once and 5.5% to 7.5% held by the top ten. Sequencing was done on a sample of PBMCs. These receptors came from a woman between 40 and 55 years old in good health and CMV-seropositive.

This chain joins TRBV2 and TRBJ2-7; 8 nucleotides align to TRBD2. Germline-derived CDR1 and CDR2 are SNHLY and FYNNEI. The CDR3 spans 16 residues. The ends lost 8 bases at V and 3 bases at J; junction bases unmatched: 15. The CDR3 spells CASSERGGLGNYEQYF. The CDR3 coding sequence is TGTGCCAGCTCTGAACGGGGGGGGCTGGGGAACTACGAGCAGTACTTC.

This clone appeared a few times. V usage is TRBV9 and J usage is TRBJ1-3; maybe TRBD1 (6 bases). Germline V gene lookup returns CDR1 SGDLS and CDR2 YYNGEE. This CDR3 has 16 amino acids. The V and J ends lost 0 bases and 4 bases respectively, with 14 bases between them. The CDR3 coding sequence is TGTGCCAGCAGCGTAGGTGGGGGGGCGCAGGGAAACACCATATATTTT. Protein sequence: CASSVGGGAQGNTIYF.

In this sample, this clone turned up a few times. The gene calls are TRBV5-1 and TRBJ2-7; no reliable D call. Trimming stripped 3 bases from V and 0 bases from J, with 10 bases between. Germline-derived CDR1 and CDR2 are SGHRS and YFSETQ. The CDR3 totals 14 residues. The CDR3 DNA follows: TGCGCCAGCAGCTCGGGTCCAAGCTCCTACGAGCAGTACTTC. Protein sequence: CASSSGPSSYEQYF.

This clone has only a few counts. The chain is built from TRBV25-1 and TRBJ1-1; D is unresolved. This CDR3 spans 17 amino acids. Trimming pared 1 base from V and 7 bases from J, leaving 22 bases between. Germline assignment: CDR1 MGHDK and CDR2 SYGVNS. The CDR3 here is CASSESHLASWGIEAFF. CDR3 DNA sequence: TGTGCCAGCAGTGAATCGCACCTAGCGTCGTGGGGTATTGAAGCTTTCTTT.

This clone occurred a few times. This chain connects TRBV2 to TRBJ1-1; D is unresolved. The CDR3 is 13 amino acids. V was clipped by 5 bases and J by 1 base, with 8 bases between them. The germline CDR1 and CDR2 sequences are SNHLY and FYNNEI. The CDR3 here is CASSFTPNTEAFF. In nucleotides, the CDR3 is TGTGCCAGCAGTTTTACACCGAACACTGAAGCTTTCTTT.